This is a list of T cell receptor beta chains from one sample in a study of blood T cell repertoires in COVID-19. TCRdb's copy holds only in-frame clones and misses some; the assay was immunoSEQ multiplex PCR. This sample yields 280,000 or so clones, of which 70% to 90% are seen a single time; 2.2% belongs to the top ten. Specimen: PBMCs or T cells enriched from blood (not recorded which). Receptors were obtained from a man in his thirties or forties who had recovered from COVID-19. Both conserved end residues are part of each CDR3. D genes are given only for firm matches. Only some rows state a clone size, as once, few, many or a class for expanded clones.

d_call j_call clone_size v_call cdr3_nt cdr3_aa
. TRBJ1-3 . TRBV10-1 TGCGCCAGCAGTGAGTCCGGGAATGGAAACACCATATATTTT CASSESGNGNTIYF
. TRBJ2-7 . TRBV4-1 TGCGCCAGCAGCCATGGACTTCTATCTCCCTACGAGCAGTACTTC CASSHGLLSPYEQYF
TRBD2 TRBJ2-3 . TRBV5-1 TGCGCCAGCAGCTTCCGACTAGCGGGGGGGACAGATACGCAGTATTTT CASSFRLAGGTDTQYF
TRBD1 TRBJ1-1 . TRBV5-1 TGCGCCAGCAGCCTACTCCGGGACAGTGAAGCTTTCTTT CASSLLRDSEAFF
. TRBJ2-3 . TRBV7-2 TGTGCCAGCAGCTCGCGGCTTAGCACAGATACGCAGTATTTT CASSSRLSTDTQYF
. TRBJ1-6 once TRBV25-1 TGTGCCAGCAGTGAGAGCGGGGCGTCCTATAATTCACCCCTCCACTTT CASSESGASYNSPLHF
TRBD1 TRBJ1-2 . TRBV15 TGTGCCACCAGCAGAGATGGAATGGACAGGGCGGGCCCCTATGGCTACACCTTC CATSRDGMDRAGPYGYTF
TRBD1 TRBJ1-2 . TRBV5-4 TGTGCCAGCACAGGGGGCTCCTATGGCTACACCTTC CASTGGSYGYTF
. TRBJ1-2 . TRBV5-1 TGCGCCAGCAGCTTGGATGTGGGGCGGCGAGGCTACACCTTC CASSLDVGRRGYTF
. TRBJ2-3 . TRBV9 TGTGCCAGCACACCAGGTGACAGAAGCACAGATACGCAGTATTTT CASTPGDRSTDTQYF
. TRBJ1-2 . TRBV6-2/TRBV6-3 TGTGCCAGCAGTTACGGGCGTTATGGCTACACCTTC CASSYGRYGYTF
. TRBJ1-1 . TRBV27 TGTGCCAGCCGGAGGTTGGAGGTGAACACTGAAGCTTTCTTT CASRRLEVNTEAFF
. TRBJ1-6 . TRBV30 TGTGCCTGGACCCTAAATTCACCCCTCCACTTT CAWTLNSPLHF
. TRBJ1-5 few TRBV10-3 TGTGCCGCGCAGGGGACCGGTAATCAGCCCCAGCATTTT CAAQGTGNQPQHF
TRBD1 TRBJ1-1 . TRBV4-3 TGCGCCAGCAGCCAAGATCGGGAGGGGGCGGGAGCTTTCTTT CASSQDREGAGAFF
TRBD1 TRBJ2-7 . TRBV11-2 TGTGCCAGCAGCCTTCAGGGGGTGTCCTACGAGCAGTACTTC CASSLQGVSYEQYF
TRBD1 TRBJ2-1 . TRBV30 TGTGCCTGGAGTTTTACCGGGACAGGGGGTGGTAAAGTAAATGAGCAGTTCTTC CAWSFTGTGGGKVNEQFF
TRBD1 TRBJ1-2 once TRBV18 TGTGCCAGCTCAGATCGACAGGGCGGGTATGGCTACACCTTC CASSDRQGGYGYTF
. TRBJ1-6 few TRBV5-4 TGTGCCAGCAGCTTGGCGAGGAATTCACCCCTCCACTTT CASSLARNSPLHF
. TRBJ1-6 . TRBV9 TGTGCCAGCAGCGTAGGGGTAGGAGAGAATAATTCACCCCTCCACTTT CASSVGVGENNSPLHF
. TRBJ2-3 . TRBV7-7 TGTGCTAGCAGCTTAGAGGGGGGGCCTTCCGATACGCAGTATTTT CASSLEGGPSDTQYF
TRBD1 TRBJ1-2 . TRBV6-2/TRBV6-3 TGTGCCAGCAGTCGTGGAGGGGGCTTAGGAAATGGCTACACCTTC CASSRGGGLGNGYTF
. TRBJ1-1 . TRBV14 TGTGCCAGCAGCCCCTTCAGGGTGGACACTGAAGCTTTCTTT CASSPFRVDTEAFF
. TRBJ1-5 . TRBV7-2 TGTGCCAGCAGCTTTTCCCTAAATCAGCCCCAGCATTTT CASSFSLNQPQHF
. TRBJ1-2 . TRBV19 TGTGCCACCTCCGCTAACAGTTACTATGGCTACACCTTC CATSANSYYGYTF
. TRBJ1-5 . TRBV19 TGTGCCAGTAGTACCCGTGACAGTTTAGTGAGCAATCAGCCCCAGCATTTT CASSTRDSLVSNQPQHF
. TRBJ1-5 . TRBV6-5 TGTGCCACTACCGACAGTCGGGGCAATCAGCCCCAGCATTTT CATTDSRGNQPQHF
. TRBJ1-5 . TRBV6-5 TGTGCCAGTACTTCTGGGCAGGGGAATCAGCCCCAGCATTTT CASTSGQGNQPQHF
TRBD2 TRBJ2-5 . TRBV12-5 TGTGCTAGTGGAACGGGACTAGCAGAGACCCAGTACTTC CASGTGLAETQYF
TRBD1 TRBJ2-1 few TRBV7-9 TGTGCCAGCAGCCCACCGGGACAGCTCAACAATGAGCAGTTCTTC CASSPPGQLNNEQFF
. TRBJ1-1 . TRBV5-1 TGCGCCAGCAGCTTGGAGTGGGGACTTGAAGCTTTCTTT CASSLEWGLEAFF
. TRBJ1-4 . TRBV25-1 TGTGCCAGCAGTGGGGGGGGGACTCGAGAAAAACTGTTTTTT CASSGGGTREKLFF
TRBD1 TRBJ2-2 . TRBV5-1 TGCGCCAGCGAAAGGACAGGGACTTCCACCGGGGAGCTGTTTTTT CASERTGTSTGELFF
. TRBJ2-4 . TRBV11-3 TGTGCCAGCAGCTCAGGAGGGGCTGACATTCAGTACTTC CASSSGGADIQYF
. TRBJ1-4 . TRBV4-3 TGCGCCAGCAGCCAATTATCACAGACAGGAACTAATGAAAAACTGTTTTTT CASSQLSQTGTNEKLFF
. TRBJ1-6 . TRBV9 TGTGCCAGCAGCGGTGAGGGATTGAGCTCCTATAATTCACCCCTCCACTTT CASSGEGLSSYNSPLHF
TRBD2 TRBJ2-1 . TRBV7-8 TGTGCCAGCCCAGCCCCGGGGTCGCGGGGGGGTTCCGGGGAGCAGTTCTTC CASPAPGSRGGSGEQFF
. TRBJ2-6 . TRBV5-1 TGCGCCAGCAGTCTACAGGGTATTAGCTCTGGGGCCAACGTCCTGACTTTC CASSLQGISSGANVLTF
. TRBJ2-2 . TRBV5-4 TGTGCCAGCAGCTTGGGGACAGAGAACACCGGGGAGCTGTTTTTT CASSLGTENTGELFF
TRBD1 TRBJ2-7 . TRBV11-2 TGTGCCAGCAGCTTTCCGGGACAGGGCCCGTCCTACGAGCAGTACTTC CASSFPGQGPSYEQYF
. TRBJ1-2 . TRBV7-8 TGTGCCAGCAGCTTAGCAGGGAGCCCTGGCTACACCTTC CASSLAGSPGYTF